This is a list of T cell receptor beta chains from one sample in a study of blood T cell repertoires in COVID-19. Method: immunoSEQ multiplex PCR; TCRdb's copy keeps in-frame clones and lacks some. The profile covers about 180,000 clones, with less than 90% appearing a single time and roughly 1.2% taken by the ten largest. The sample taken for sequencing was PBMCs or T cells enriched from blood (not recorded which). The receptors shown here come from a human donor with acute COVID-19. The donor label of this sample is uncertain. CDR3s include the opening cysteine and the closing phenylalanine or tryptophan. D genes are given only for firm matches. Clone size is given for some rows only: seen once, a few or many times, or a class if the clone is expanded.

clone size	V gene	J gene	D gene	CDR3 DNA	CDR3 protein
NA	TRBV14	TRBJ2-2	NA	TGTGCCAGCAGCCATCAAGGTCGGGGGAGCACCGGGGAGCTGTTTTTT	CASSHQGRGSTGELFF
NA	TRBV10-2	TRBJ2-2	TRBD1	TGCGCCAGCAGCCGACAGGGAATGAACACCGGGGAGCTGTTTTTT	CASSRQGMNTGELFF
NA	TRBV6-4	TRBJ2-1	TRBD2	TGTGCCAGCAGTACTAGCGGGGAAGTGAATGAGCAGTTCTTC	CASSTSGEVNEQFF
NA	TRBV6-1	TRBJ2-3	TRBD2	TGTGCCAGCAGTGAAGACCTAGCGGGGGGGTCTCGCGCAGATACGCAGTATTTT	CASSEDLAGGSRADTQYF
once	TRBV19	TRBJ1-5	TRBD1	TGTGCCACCAAGCCGAAGAGTAGGACAGGGGTTTATAGCAATCAGCCCCAGCATTTT	CATKPKSRTGVYSNQPQHF
NA	TRBV18	TRBJ2-5	NA	TGTGCCAGCTCACCAAAACAGGGAGGGACGGAGACCCAGTACTTC	CASSPKQGGTETQYF
once	TRBV2	TRBJ1-5	NA	TGTGCCAGCAGTGAAAATAGCGTCAATCAGCCCCAGCATTTT	CASSENSVNQPQHF
NA	TRBV25-1	TRBJ1-2	NA	TGTGCCAGCAGTGAATTGTCGGCGGGGGAGGACTATGGCTACACCTTC	CASSELSAGEDYGYTF
NA	TRBV5-1	TRBJ2-5	TRBD2	TGCGCCAGCAGCATGCGACTAGCGGGGGGCGATAACCAAGAGACCCAGTACTTC	CASSMRLAGGDNQETQYF
once	TRBV29-1	TRBJ2-2	TRBD2	TGCAGCGTTGGGTTCGGGGGGTGGCCCGGGGAGCTGTTTTTT	CSVGFGGWPGELFF
NA	TRBV19	TRBJ1-1	NA	TGTGCCAGTAGTAGAACGGACAGTCACACTGAAGCTTTCTTT	CASSRTDSHTEAFF
NA	TRBV4-1	TRBJ2-7	TRBD2	TGCGCCAGCAGCCAAACTCTAGTAGCGGGGGGATTTGCCTACGAGCAGTACTTC	CASSQTLVAGGFAYEQYF
NA	TRBV5-4	TRBJ2-3	NA	TGTGCCAGCAGCTTGATGGGGAGTTACTCGTACGGTACGCAGTATTTT	CASSLMGSYSYGTQYF
NA	TRBV18	TRBJ1-2	TRBD1	TGTGCCAGCTCACCGAGACAGGGCGAAGGCTACACCTTC	CASSPRQGEGYTF
few	TRBV5-1	TRBJ1-4	NA	TGCGCCAGCAGCCTCGGGATGGGCGATGAAAAACTGTTTTTT	CASSLGMGDEKLFF
NA	TRBV24-1	TRBJ1-5	NA	TGTGCCACCAGTTCCCCCAGGGAGGTTAATCAGCCCCAGCATTTT	CATSSPREVNQPQHF
NA	TRBV7-2	TRBJ2-2	NA	TGTGCCAGCACCCCGTCAGACGGGGAGCTGTTTTTT	CASTPSDGELFF
few	TRBV6-1	TRBJ1-2	NA	TGTGCCAGCAGTGAAGTTGGCAGCTATGGCTACACCTTC	CASSEVGSYGYTF
NA	TRBV19	TRBJ1-4	NA	TGTGCCAGTAGCCCGAGGACAGCAACTAATGAAAAACTGTTTTTT	CASSPRTATNEKLFF
NA	TRBV2	TRBJ2-1	TRBD2	TGTGCCAGCGGCGGTGGGGGGGTTGTCGATGAGCAGTTCTTC	CASGGGGVVDEQFF
NA	TRBV19	TRBJ2-3	TRBD2	TGTGCCAGTAGTATTAGCGGGGGGGTACTCACAGATACGCAGTATTTT	CASSISGGVLTDTQYF
once	TRBV7-9	TRBJ2-3	TRBD1	TGTGCCAGCAGCCCTGCACAGGGGACAGATACGCAGTATTTT	CASSPAQGTDTQYF
NA	TRBV11-2	TRBJ2-5	TRBD2	TGTGCCAGCACCCTCAGCGGGGGGGCTCTCGAGACCCAGTACTTC	CASTLSGGALETQYF
NA	TRBV27	TRBJ1-1	NA	TGTGCCAGCAGTTTATACTATAGGAACACTGAAGCTTTCTTT	CASSLYYRNTEAFF
NA	TRBV7-9	TRBJ2-3	NA	TGTGCCAGCAGCCCGGGGGTAGTTACGCAGTATTTT	CASSPGVVTQYF
NA	TRBV5-8	TRBJ2-7	NA	TGTGCCAGCAGCTTTAGGAGCCCAGGAAGGGGCGAGCAGTACTTC	CASSFRSPGRGEQYF
NA	TRBV6-2/TRBV6-3	TRBJ1-1	NA	TGTGCCAGCAGTCCCTGGACAGCCGAGTCGACTGAAGCTTTCTTT	CASSPWTAESTEAFF
NA	TRBV2	TRBJ1-5	NA	TGTGCCAGCAGTGAATCAGGTTATAGCAATCAGCCCCAGCATTTT	CASSESGYSNQPQHF
NA	TRBV18	TRBJ1-1	NA	TGTGCCAGCTCACCATCGCGGGACACTGAAGCTTTCTTT	CASSPSRDTEAFF
NA	TRBV19	TRBJ2-7	TRBD1	TGTGCCAGTAGTACGGCAGACAGGGAAAACGAGCAGTACTTC	CASSTADRENEQYF
once	TRBV5-1	TRBJ2-1	NA	TGCGCCAGCAGCATAGGACAGTACAATGAGCAGTTCTTC	CASSIGQYNEQFF
NA	TRBV29-1	TRBJ1-1	TRBD1	TGCAGCGTGGCAGAGACAGGGAAGTTTTCTGAAGCTTTCTTT	CSVAETGKFSEAFF
few	TRBV24-1	TRBJ1-3	NA	TGTGCCACCACTCGAAGGCCAGGGGTACAGGTCACCATATATTTT	CATTRRPGVQVTIYF
NA	TRBV24-1	TRBJ2-5	TRBD1	TGTGCCACCAGTGACCTGGACAGGGGGAGGGAGACCCAGTACTTC	CATSDLDRGRETQYF
once	TRBV7-9	TRBJ2-1	NA	TGTGCCAGCAGCTTAGAACAGGGAGCCTACAATGAGCAGTTCTTC	CASSLEQGAYNEQFF
NA	TRBV7-9	TRBJ1-6	TRBD1	TGTGCCGGAAACAGGGGGAAAGGATCACCCCTCCACTTT	CAGNRGKGSPLHF
NA	TRBV7-3	TRBJ1-2	TRBD1	TGTGCCAGCAGCCCGCAACCCCCCGACAGGGGCGGAGGCTACACCTTC	CASSPQPPDRGGGYTF
NA	TRBV6-5	TRBJ1-4	NA	TGTGCCAGCAGTTACCGCGGGGGAGGTGAAAAACTGTTTTTT	CASSYRGGGEKLFF
NA	TRBV6-5	TRBJ1-1	TRBD1	TGTGCCAGCAGCCGGGGACAGGGTCGCGAAGCTTTCTTT	CASSRGQGREAFF